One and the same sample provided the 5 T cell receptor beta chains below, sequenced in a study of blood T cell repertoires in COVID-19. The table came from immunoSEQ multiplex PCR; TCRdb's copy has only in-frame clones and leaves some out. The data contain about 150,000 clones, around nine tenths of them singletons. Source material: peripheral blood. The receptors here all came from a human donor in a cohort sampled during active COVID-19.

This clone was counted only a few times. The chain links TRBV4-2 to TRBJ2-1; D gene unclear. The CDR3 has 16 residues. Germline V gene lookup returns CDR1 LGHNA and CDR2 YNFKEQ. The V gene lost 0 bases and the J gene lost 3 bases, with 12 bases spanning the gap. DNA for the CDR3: TGTGCCAGCAGCCAAGATAAGAGAGGTGGCTACAATGAGCAGTTCTTC. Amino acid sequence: CASSQDKRGGYNEQFF.

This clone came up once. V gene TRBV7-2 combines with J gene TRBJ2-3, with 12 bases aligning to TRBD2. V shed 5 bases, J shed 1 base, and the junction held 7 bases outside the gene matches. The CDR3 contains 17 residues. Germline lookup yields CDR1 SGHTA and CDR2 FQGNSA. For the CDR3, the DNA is TGTGCCAGCAGCCTTCGGACTAGCGGGGCCCGCACAGATACGCAGTATTTT. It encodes CASSLRTSGARTDTQYF.

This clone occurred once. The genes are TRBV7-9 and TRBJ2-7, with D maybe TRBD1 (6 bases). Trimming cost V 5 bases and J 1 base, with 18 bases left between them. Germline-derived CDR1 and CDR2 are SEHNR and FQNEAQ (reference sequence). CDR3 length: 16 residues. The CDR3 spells CASSPRWSTGSYEQYF. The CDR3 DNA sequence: TGTGCCAGCAGCCCCCGATGGTCCACAGGGTCCTACGAGCAGTACTTC.

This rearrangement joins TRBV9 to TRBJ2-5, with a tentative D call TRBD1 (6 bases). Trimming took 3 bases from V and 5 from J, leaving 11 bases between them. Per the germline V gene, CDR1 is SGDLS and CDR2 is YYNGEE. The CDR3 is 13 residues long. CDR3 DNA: TGTGCCAGCAGCGGCACAGGGATGGAGACCCAGTACTTC. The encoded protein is CASSGTGMETQYF. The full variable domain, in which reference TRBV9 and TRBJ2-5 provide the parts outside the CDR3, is DSGVTQTPKHLITATGQRVTLRCSPRSGDLSVYWYQQSLDQGLQFLIQYYNGEERAKGNILERFSAQQFPDLHSELNLSSLELGDSALYFCASSGTGMETQYFGPGTRLLVL.

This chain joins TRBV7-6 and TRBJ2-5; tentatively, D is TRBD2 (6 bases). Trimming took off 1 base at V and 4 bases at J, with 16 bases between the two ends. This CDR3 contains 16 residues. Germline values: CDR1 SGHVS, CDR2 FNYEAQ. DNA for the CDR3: TGTGCCAGCAGCTTAGACGGGACTCCTTACTTAGAGACCCAGTACTTC. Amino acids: CASSLDGTPYLETQYF.